In its sample, the clone carrying this TCR beta chain was seen many times. As yet, its antigen is unknown. This entry belongs to a study of T cells in Graves' hyperthyroidism and ophthalmopathy. Using RNA transcripts as the source, TCR beta CDR3 regions were amplified. The HTBI set primed first-round TCR CDR3 RT-PCR. Using its own MiXCR run on the multiplex PCR reads, TCRdb lists one record per CDR3 protein. The sample yields approximately 370,000 distinct CDR3 sequences, roughly a sixth seen once. Aged 18 to 65, the patients had hyperthyroidism that was newly diagnosed and had lasted under 2 months. The CDR3 sequence is 17 residues long. V shed 5 bases, J shed 5 bases, and the junction held 14 bases outside the gene matches. Germline assignment: CDR1 MNHNS and CDR2 SASEGT. Study-wide results and caveats: The model made its ophthalmopathy prediction, and onset followed a median approximately 7 months later. The majority of expanded thyroid clonotypes above 0.001 also appeared in blood.

This chain uses TRBV6-1 with TRBJ1-2, with TRBD1 matching over 10 bases. The receptor's source is a woman aged 25 to 39 with Graves' hyperthyroidism that later progressed to Graves' ophthalmopathy. The sample was blood. The CDR3 protein is CASSYGGQGHLGYGYTF. In nucleotides, the CDR3 is TGTGCCAGCAGTTATGGGGGACAGGGGCACCTAGGGTATGGCTACACCTTC.